These 25 T cell receptor beta chains originate from one sample sequenced in a study of CD8+ T cells in alopecia areata. cDNA prepared by RNA extraction and subsequent reverse transcription served as the template for sequencing. Here immunoSEQ multiplex PCR was the method, and the copy in TCRdb shows in-frame clones only, minus some. Of about 130,000 clones listed, about 46% are singletons. Specimen: CD8+ T cells sorted from blood, collected at week 0. These receptor sequences come from a human donor with alopecia areata.

The chain uses TRBV29-1 and TRBJ1-4, with 7 bases lining up with TRBD1. V gave up 7 bases and J gave up 6 bases; unmatched junction bases: 5. Germline V gene sequence: CDR1 SQVTM, CDR2 ANQGSEA. This CDR3 has 12 residues. CDR3 sequence (DNA): TGCAGCGGGAGGGGGCTGGATGAAAAACTGTTTTTT. Amino acids: CSGRGLDEKLFF.

The rearrangement uses TRBV7-9 and TRBJ1-2, with 7 nucleotides matching TRBD1. J lost 8 bases, V lost 1 base, and 4 bases had no gene match. The CDR3 sequence is 13 residues long. The germline CDR1 and CDR2 sequences are SEHNR and FQNEAQ (reference sequence). The CDR3 sequence is CASSLGDSEGYTF. CDR3 in DNA: TGTGCCAGCAGCTTAGGGGACAGCGAAGGCTACACCTTC. The variable domain in full, completed from reference TRBV7-9 and TRBJ1-2, reads DTGVSQNPRHKITKRGQNVTFRCDPISEHNRLYWYRQTLGQGPEFLTYFQNEAQLEKSRLLSDRFSAERPKGSFSTLEIQRTEQGDSAMYLCASSLGDSEGYTFGSGTRLTVV.

This clone turned up a few times. This rearrangement joins TRBV7-9 to TRBJ2-7; perhaps TRBD1 as D (6 bases). Germline CDR1 and CDR2: SEHNR and FQNEAQ (reference sequence). Deletions cut 1 base from V and 6 bases from J, with 10 bases between. This CDR3 is 13 amino acids long. CDR3: CASSLDLGGEQYF. In DNA form, the CDR3 reads TGTGCCAGCAGCTTAGATCTAGGGGGCGAGCAGTACTTC.

This clone was detected a few times. This chain uses TRBV23-1 with TRBJ2-7; tentatively, D is TRBD2 (6 bases). TRBV23-1 is placed among ORFs of uncertain function. The CDR3 totals 14 residues. V was trimmed by 2 bases and J by 2 bases, leaving 10 bases between them. DNA of the CDR3: TGCGCCAGCAGTCAAGGGACTTTTACCTACGAGCAGTACTTC. Translating gives CASSQGTFTYEQYF.

The chain combines TRBV14 with TRBJ1-2; 10 bases match TRBD1. With V trimmed by 1 base and J by 4 bases, 6 bases remained unmatched. The length of the CDR3 is 16 residues. CDR1 is SGHDN and CDR2 is FVKESK in the germline V gene. The CDR3 loop is CASSQVGDRGVYGYTF. DNA for the CDR3: TGTGCCAGCAGCCAAGTTGGGGACAGGGGAGTCTATGGCTACACCTTC. Full variable domain (remainder filled in from reference TRBV14 and TRBJ1-2): EAGVTQFPSHSVIEKGQTVTLRCDPISGHDNLYWYRRVMGKEIKFLLHFVKESKQDESGMPNNRFLAERTGGTYSTLKVQPAELEDSGVYFCASSQVGDRGVYGYTFGSGTRLTVV.

This clone was counted a single time. The V and J genes are TRBV15 and TRBJ1-2; a weak D match, TRBD1 (5 bases). This CDR3 is 14 amino acids long. V was clipped by 4 bases and J by 8 bases, with 17 bases between them. The germline V gene encodes CDR1 LNHNV and CDR2 YYDKDF (reference sequence). CDR3 coding DNA: TGTGCCACCAGCACGGGGCTCTCGTCGCCCGGCTACACCTTC. It specifies CATSTGLSSPGYTF. The complete variable domain, with remaining parts taken from reference TRBV15 and TRBJ1-2, reads DAMVIQNPRYQVTQFGKPVTLSCSQTLNHNVMYWYQQKSSQAPKLLFHYYDKDFNNEADTPDNFQSRRPNTSFCFLDIRSPGLGDTAMYLCATSTGLSSPGYTFGSGTRLTVV.

The V gene is TRBV4-3, the J gene TRBJ2-2; 7 bases are shared with TRBD2. The CDR3 totals 16 residues. Per germline, CDR1 LGHNA and CDR2 YSLEER. V trimming: 0 bases; J trimming: 0 bases; junction bases outside the gene matches: 1. CDR3 bases: TGCGCCAGCAGCCAAGATCTAGCGGCGAACACCGGGGAGCTGTTTTTT. Translation: CASSQDLAANTGELFF.

A few counts support this clone. The gene calls are TRBV7-3 and TRBJ2-2; D unclear. Trimming cost V 0 bases and J 1 base, with 3 bases left between them. The CDR3 contains 14 residues. Germline V lookup: CDR1 SGHTA, CDR2 FQGTGA. The DNA for the CDR3 is TGTGCCAGCAGCTTAACGAAGAACACCGGGGAGCTGTTTTTT. It is translated as CASSLTKNTGELFF.

The CDR3 sequence: CASSQDLPSGGRETQYF. The CDR3 DNA is TGCGCCAGCAGCCAAGATCTCCCTAGCGGGGGAAGAGAGACCCAGTACTTC. This rearrangement joins TRBV4-1 to TRBJ2-5, with 10 bases lining up with TRBD2. The CDR3 runs 17 residues. V gave up 0 bases and J gave up 4 bases; unmatched junction bases: 8. Germline CDR1 reads MGHRA; CDR2 reads YSYEKL.

This chain joins TRBV27 and TRBJ1-2, with D perhaps matching TRBD1 (6 bases). Deletions cut 5 bases from V and 4 bases from J, with 17 bases between. Germline V gene lookup returns CDR1 MNHEY and CDR2 SMNVEV (reference sequence). The CDR3 contains 15 residues. The CDR3 region is CASSPTPTGSYGYTF. The DNA for the CDR3 is TGTGCCAGCAGTCCCACCCCGACAGGTTCCTATGGCTACACCTTC.

This clone was seen more than once but under ten times. This chain uses TRBV29-1 with TRBJ2-4; 7 bases are shared with TRBD1. Germline CDR1 reads SQVTM; CDR2 reads ANQGSEA. CDR3 length: 13 amino acids. V dropped 6 bases and J dropped 4; count of bases not matched to a gene: 6. CDR3 DNA: TGCAGCGTGGGTGACAGGGAAAAAAACATTCAGTACTTC. Its protein product is CSVGDREKNIQYF.

In regard to this clone: Germline and junction disagree at one end, which may indicate a read error. CDR3 residues: CAWTRGVNTEAFF. The DNA for the CDR3 is TGTGCCTGGACCCGGGGTGTGAACACTGAAGCTTTCTTC. The chain recombines TRBV30 with TRBJ1-1; D unresolved. The CDR3 extends over 13 amino acids. Germline V CDR1 and CDR2: GTSNPN, SVGIG (reference sequence).

Only a few counts were recorded for this clone. The rearrangement joins TRBV11-2 to TRBJ2-1; TRBD1 is a possible D gene (5 bases). The CDR3 spans 13 residues. The V end was cut by 5 bases, the J end by 8 bases, with 13 bases between. Germline lookup yields CDR1 SGHAT and CDR2 FQNNGV. CDR3 in DNA: TGTGCCAGCAGCCGACCTAGGGGCGATGAGCAGTTCTTC. Amino acid sequence: CASSRPRGDEQFF. Full variable domain (remainder filled in from reference TRBV11-2 and TRBJ2-1): EAGVAQSPRYKIIEKRQSVAFWCNPISGHATLYWYQQILGQGPKLLIQFQNNGVVDDSQLPKDRFSAERLKGVDSTLKIQPAKLEDSAVYLCASSRPRGDEQFFGPGTRLTVL.

V is TRBV5-4 and J is TRBJ2-7, with D unresolved. V dropped 2 bases and J dropped 2 bases, with 8 bases sitting between them. The germline V gene has CDR1 SGHNT and CDR2 YYREEE (reference sequence). CDR3 size: 13 residues. CDR3 sequence reads: CASSFGNTYEQYF. The CDR3 DNA reads as TGTGCCAGCAGCTTCGGAAACACCTACGAGCAGTACTTC.

The J gene is TRBJ2-1, the V gene TRBV29-1; D is ambiguous. Germline assignment: CDR1 SQVTM and CDR2 ANQGSEA. Between the trimmed V and J ends, which lost 6 bases and 9 bases, there was a span of 9 bases. The CDR3 has 10 amino acids. CDR3 bases: TGCAGCGTCGTCGAGCTTGAGCAGTTCTTC. This encodes CSVVELEQFF.

The chain recombines TRBV4-1 with TRBJ2-5; 9 bases line up with TRBD1. J lost 1 base, V lost 5 bases, and 8 bases had no gene match. CDR1 is MGHRA and CDR2 is YSYEKL in the germline V gene. There are 16 residues in the CDR3. The CDR3, as DNA: TGCGCCAGCAGCAACCGGGACAGGGAGTCCCAAGAGACCCAGTACTTC. It encodes CASSNRDRESQETQYF.

The table lists this clone with a few counts. CDR3 DNA: TGTGCCAGTGGGACAGAGAACACTGAAGCTTTCTTT. Amino acid sequence: CASGTENTEAFF. J is TRBJ1-1 and V is TRBV19; 7 bases align to TRBD1. CDR3 length: 12 amino acids. Germline lookup yields CDR1 LNHDA and CDR2 SQIVND (reference sequence). With V trimmed by 8 bases and J by 1 base, 1 base remained unmatched.

V is TRBV4-1 and J is TRBJ2-7, with D possibly TRBD2 on 5 matching bases. V lost 3 bases and J lost 0, with 12 bases in between. In germline, CDR1 is MGHRA, CDR2 YSYEKL. The CDR3 has 15 residues. CDR3 sequence: CASSQGGRPSYEQYF. Here the CDR3 DNA reads TGCGCCAGCAGCCAGGGCGGGCGCCCCTCCTACGAGCAGTACTTC.

A word on this clone: The sample holds other DNA sequences that translate to the same CDR3. CDR3 residues: CSVRDSSYEQYF. The CDR3 DNA follows: TGCAGCGTCAGGGATAGCTCCTACGAGCAGTACTTC. This chain joins TRBV29-1 and TRBJ2-7; a weak D match, TRBD1 (5 bases). The CDR3 loop spans 12 amino acids. Per germline, CDR1 SQVTM and CDR2 ANQGSEA. The V end lost 6 bases, the J end lost 0 bases, and 9 bases lay between the germline ends.

The chain combines TRBV4-1 with TRBJ2-7, with D tentatively TRBD1 (5 bases). The CDR3 is 15 residues long. V lost 2 bases and J 2 bases, leaving 13 bases between the germline ends. Germline V gene data show CDR1 as MGHRA and CDR2 as YSYEKL. The CDR3, as DNA: TGCGCCAGCAGCCAACAAGTCTGGGGCCCCTACGAGCAGTACTTC. Translation: CASSQQVWGPYEQYF.

The genes are TRBV30 and TRBJ2-7; tentative D call: TRBD2 (5 bases). Germline values: CDR1 GTSNPN, CDR2 SVGIG (reference sequence). This CDR3 spans 16 amino acids. Trimming took 2 bases from V and 0 from J, leaving 17 bases between them. CDR3 region: CAWSSTGNLGSYEQYF. CDR3 sequence (DNA): TGTGCCTGGAGTTCCACCGGGAATTTGGGCTCCTACGAGCAGTACTTC. The variable domain in full, with the rest retrieved from reference TRBV30 and TRBJ2-7, is SQTIHQWPATLVQPVGSPLSLECTVEGTSNPNLYWYRQAAGRGLQLLFYSVGIGQISSEVPQNLSASRPQDRQFILSSKKLLLSDSGFYLCAWSSTGNLGSYEQYFGPGTRLTVT.

The chain has TRBV6-5 and TRBJ2-7; 7 bases map to TRBD1. Germline CDR1 is MNHEY and CDR2 is SVGAGI. With 7 bases clipped from V and 3 bases from J, the junction kept 12 bases outside the gene matches. The CDR3 totals 15 residues. The CDR3 protein is CASTSLARGRYEQYF. The DNA of the CDR3 is TGTGCCAGCACCTCATTGGCGAGGGGGCGCTACGAGCAGTACTTC.

The rearrangement links TRBV9 to TRBJ1-1, with D maybe TRBD1 (5 bases). This CDR3 comprises 12 residues. Germline V lookup: CDR1 SGDLS, CDR2 YYNGEE. Trimming pared 3 bases from V and 10 bases from J, leaving 13 bases between. CDR3 region: CASSGEGIGAFF. The DNA for the CDR3 is TGTGCCAGCAGCGGAGAGGGGATAGGAGCTTTCTTT.

V and J are TRBV5-1 and TRBJ2-7; D is tentatively TRBD1 or TRBD2 (6 bases each). This CDR3 is 13 amino acids long. V was cut by 0 bases and J by 5 bases, with 9 bases left in between. Germline loops: CDR1 SGHRS, CDR2 YFSETQ. The CDR3 nucleotides are TGCGCCAGCAGCTTGGCGGGGGCCGACGAGCAGTACTTC. This codes for CASSLAGADEQYF.

The chain combines TRBV7-8 with TRBJ2-1, with 7 nucleotides matching TRBD1. V was clipped by 5 bases and J by 0 bases; unmatched bases: 4. This CDR3 is built from 15 residues. Germline CDR1 is SGHVS and CDR2 is FQNEAQ. The DNA for the CDR3 is TGTGCCAGCAGCATTGACAGGGTCTCCTACAATGAGCAGTTCTTC. Its protein product is CASSIDRVSYNEQFF.